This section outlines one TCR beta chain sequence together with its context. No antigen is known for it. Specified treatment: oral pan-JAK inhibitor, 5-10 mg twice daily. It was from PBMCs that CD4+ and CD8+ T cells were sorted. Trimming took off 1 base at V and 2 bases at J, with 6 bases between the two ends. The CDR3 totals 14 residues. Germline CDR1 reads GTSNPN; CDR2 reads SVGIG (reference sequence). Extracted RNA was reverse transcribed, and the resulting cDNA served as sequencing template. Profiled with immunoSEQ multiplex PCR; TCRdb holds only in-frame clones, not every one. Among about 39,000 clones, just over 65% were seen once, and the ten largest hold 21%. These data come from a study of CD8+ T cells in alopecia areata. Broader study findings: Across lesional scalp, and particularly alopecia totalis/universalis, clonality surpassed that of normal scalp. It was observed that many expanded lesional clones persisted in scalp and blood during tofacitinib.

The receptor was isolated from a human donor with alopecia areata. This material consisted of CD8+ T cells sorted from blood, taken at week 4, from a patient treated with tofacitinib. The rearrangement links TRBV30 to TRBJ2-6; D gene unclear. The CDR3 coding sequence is TGTGCCTGGAGTGATGGGGCTGGGGCCAACGTCCTGACTTTC. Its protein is CAWSDGAGANVLTF.